What follows are 8 T cell receptor beta chains derived from one specimen sequenced in a study of T-cell reconstitution after alpha-beta-depleted transplantation in children. For TCRbeta, the library was prepared with unique molecular identifiers. TCRdb fed the PCR reads into MiXCR, producing one record per CDR3 protein. The sample shows 500,000 to 600,000 distinct CDR3 sequences, about a sixth of them seen only once. Sequenced material: PBMCs from the stem cell graft donor, taken from the stem cell graft. The receptors derive from a human donor who donated a stem cell graft to a child with acute lymphoblastic leukemia.

The J gene is TRBJ2-1, the V gene TRBV12-3 or TRBV12-4, with D perhaps being TRBD1 or TRBD2 (5 bases each). This CDR3 has 15 amino acids. V lost 5 bases and J lost 7, with 18 bases in between. The CDR3 reads CASSLRDPGQNEQFF. The DNA of the CDR3 is TGTGCCAGCAGTCTCCGGGACCCAGGCCAGAATGAGCAGTTCTTC.

This clonotype was found a few times. This chain connects TRBV27 to TRBJ2-1; 9 bases align to TRBD2. Trimming took 1 base from V and 8 from J; bases not matched to a gene: 15. The germline gives CDR1 MNHEY, CDR2 SMNVEV (reference sequence). The CDR3 runs 18 residues. CDR3 sequence reads: CASSLLSSGMYVLDEQFF. The DNA of the CDR3 is TGTGCCAGCAGTTTATTGTCTAGCGGGATGTATGTTCTCGATGAGCAGTTCTTC.

The V gene is TRBV10-3, the J gene TRBJ2-3; D gene ambiguous. The germline CDR1 and CDR2 sequences are ENHRY and SYGVKD. V was trimmed by 5 bases and J by 2 bases, leaving 8 bases between them. The CDR3 is 13 residues long. In DNA, the CDR3 is TGTGCCATCAGTCTGACCCCCACAGATACGCAGTATTTT. It specifies CAISLTPTDTQYF.

This clonotype was seen a handful of times. V and J are TRBV5-1 and TRBJ2-7, with 7 bases lining up with TRBD2. Germline lookup yields CDR1 SGHRS and CDR2 YFSETQ. The length of the CDR3 is 17 residues. V dropped 0 bases and J dropped 2; count of bases not matched to a gene: 11. For the CDR3, the DNA is TGCGCCAGCAGCTTGGACCCGGGGGGTGCCCTTCCCTACGAGCAGTACTTC. Translation: CASSLDPGGALPYEQYF.

Worth noting for this clonotype: The junction departs from the called germline gene at one end, perhaps through a read error. The chain recombines TRBV5-1 with TRBJ2-7; a weak D match, TRBD2 (5 bases). Germline CDR1 reads SGHRS; CDR2 reads YFSETQ. This CDR3 has 14 amino acids. The CDR3 spells CASSLGATTYAQYF. The CDR3 DNA is TGCGCCAGCAGCTTGGGCGCGACTACCTACGCGCAGTACTTC.

This chain uses TRBV20-1 with TRBJ1-2; TRBD1 aligns across 9 bases. This CDR3 comprises 14 residues. CDR1 DFQATT and CDR2 SNEGSKA come from the germline V gene (reference sequence). After removal of 0 bases from V and 5 bases from J, the junction contained 4 bases not matched to a gene. CDR3 in DNA: TGCAGTGCTAGAGATCTGGGACAGGGATATGGCTACACCTTC. Its protein is CSARDLGQGYGYTF.

This clonotype was observed a handful of times. The V gene is TRBV7-2, the J gene TRBJ1-4, with D uncertain. Trimming cost V 5 bases and J 2 bases, with 12 bases left between them. Looked up from germline, CDR1 is SGHTA and CDR2 is FQGNSA. The CDR3 length is 15 residues. DNA for the CDR3: TGTGCCAGCAGCCTAAGGTCCGGGACTAATGAAAAACTGTTTTTT. Translating gives CASSLRSGTNEKLFF.

The rearrangement joins TRBV7-9 to TRBJ2-1, with 8 bases lining up with TRBD1. V was clipped by 1 base and J by 7 bases; unmatched bases: 3. Germline-derived CDR1 and CDR2 are SEHNR and FQNEAQ (reference sequence). CDR3 length: 14 residues. CDR3 nucleotides: TGTGCCAGCAGCTTAGGCAGGGGGCTAAATGAGCAGTTCTTC. This codes for CASSLGRGLNEQFF.